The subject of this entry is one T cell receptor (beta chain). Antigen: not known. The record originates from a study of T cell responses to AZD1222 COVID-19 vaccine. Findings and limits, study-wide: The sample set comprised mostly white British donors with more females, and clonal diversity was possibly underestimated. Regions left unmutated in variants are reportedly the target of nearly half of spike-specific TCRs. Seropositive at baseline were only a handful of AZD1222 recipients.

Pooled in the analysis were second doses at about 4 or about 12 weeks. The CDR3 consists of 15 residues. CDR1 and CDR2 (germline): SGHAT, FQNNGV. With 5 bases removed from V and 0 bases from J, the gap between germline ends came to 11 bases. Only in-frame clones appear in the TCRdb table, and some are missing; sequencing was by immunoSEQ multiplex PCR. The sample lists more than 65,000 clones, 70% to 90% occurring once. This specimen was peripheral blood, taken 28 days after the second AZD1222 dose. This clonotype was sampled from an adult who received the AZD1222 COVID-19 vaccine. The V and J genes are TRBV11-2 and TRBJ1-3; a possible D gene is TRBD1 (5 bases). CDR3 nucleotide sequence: TGTGCCAGCAGCGGACGACAGAACTCTGGAAACACCATATATTTT. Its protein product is CASSGRQNSGNTIYF.